The clone carrying this TCR beta chain came up once. This sample was included in a study of blood T cell repertoires in COVID-19. Original handling: Reference gene primers were amplified, and this amplification served to estimate nucleated cell counts. Some clones are missing from TCRdb's copy, which holds only in-frame ones; the method was immunoSEQ multiplex PCR. V, J and clone size reflect that table, while D and trimming were determined from the DNA. The sample lists about 180,000 clones; approximately 83% were seen once. The CDR3 spans 14 residues. From germline, CDR1 is LGHNA and CDR2 YSLEER. V shed 4 bases and J shed 2 bases, with 10 bases lying between them.

The rearrangement links TRBV4-3 to TRBJ2-3, with D possibly TRBD1 on 6 matching bases. Sequencing was performed on peripheral blood. This receptor was obtained from a human donor in a cohort sampled during active COVID-19. CDR3 protein: CASSPRDITDTQYF. CDR3 sequence (DNA): TGCGCCAGCAGCCCCCGGGACATCACAGATACGCAGTATTTT.